These 7 T cell receptor beta chains originate from one sample sequenced in a study of response to subunit inactivated influenza vaccine. MiXCR, applied by TCRdb to the RT-PCR reads, yields one record per CDR3 protein. In the table there are hundreds of thousands of distinct CDR3 sequences, around 8% of which are singletons. Sequenced material: PBMCs from blood, taken less than 30 months after vaccination. These receptors all stem from a man between 50 and 75 years old who received an inactivated influenza vaccine.

This clonotype came up a few times. The chain recombines TRBV6-5 with TRBJ1-2; unclear D gene. V dropped 0 bases and J dropped 1 base, with 12 bases sitting between them. The germline V gene has CDR1 MNHEY and CDR2 SVGAGI. The CDR3 covers 16 residues. DNA of the CDR3: TGTGCCAGCAGTTACTCGCCTGGACGGAATAACTATGGCTACACCTTC. Translated: CASSYSPGRNNYGYTF.

This clonotype was counted a few times. The V call is TRBV9, the J call TRBJ2-2; TRBD2 matches 12 bases. J gave up 5 bases and V 3 bases, and 5 bases lay outside the gene matches. CDR3 length equals 16 residues. Germline loops: CDR1 SGDLS, CDR2 YYNGEE. The CDR3 bases are TGTGCCAGCAGCGCGGGTGGACTAGCGGGGACCGGGGAGCTGTTTTTT. This codes for CASSAGGLAGTGELFF.

The J gene is TRBJ2-7, the V gene TRBV7-6; the D gene is possibly TRBD1 (5 bases). V was cut by 1 base and J by 2 bases, with 6 bases left in between. CDR1 and CDR2 (germline): SGHVS, FNYEAQ. This CDR3 spans 13 amino acids. DNA for the CDR3: TGTGCCAGCAGCTTAGTGGACACCTACGAGCAGTACTTC. Protein: CASSLVDTYEQYF.

This clonotype was seen a few times. The genes are TRBV3-1 and TRBJ1-2; TRBD1 matches 7 bases. The CDR3 is 17 amino acids. V dropped 4 bases and J dropped 10; count of bases not matched to a gene: 21. Germline V lookup: CDR1 LGHDT, CDR2 YNNKEL (reference sequence). DNA of the CDR3: TGTGCCAGCAGCCGCCCGGGACAGTTCGTGGCCCACATCATCTACACCTTC. This gives the protein CASSRPGQFVAHIIYTF.

This clonotype was detected ten times or more. V is TRBV29-1 and J is TRBJ2-5, with D tentatively TRBD1 (6 bases). The germline gives CDR1 SQVTM, CDR2 ANQGSEA. V shed 5 bases and J shed 4 bases, with 17 bases lying between them. The CDR3 runs to 14 residues. This CDR3 reads CSVRQGGVGETQYF. The CDR3 region has the DNA TGCAGCGTTAGGCAAGGGGGAGTTGGAGAGACCCAGTACTTC.

J is TRBJ2-2 and V is TRBV5-5; D remains unclear. V was trimmed by 1 base and J by 1 base, leaving 5 bases between them. From germline, CDR1 is SGHKS and CDR2 YYEKEE (reference sequence). CDR3 length: 14 residues. The CDR3 nucleotides are TGTGCCAGCAGCTTGATCCAGAACACCGGGGAGCTGTTTTTT. Its protein is CASSLIQNTGELFF.

This clonotype was recorded a few times. The chain uses TRBV28 and TRBJ1-6, with D hard to call. Germline CDR1 MDHEN, CDR2 SYDVKM. V lost 10 bases to trimming and J lost 10 bases, with 20 bases between them. This CDR3 has 14 amino acids. The CDR3 nucleotides read TGTGCCACCAAAGGTCCCCTGCGAAAATCACCCCTCCACTTT. It translates to CATKGPLRKSPLHF.